These 8 T cell receptor beta chains originate from one sample sequenced in a study of cytomegalovirus exposure and HLA in healthy donors. The PCR used 60 Vbeta and 13 Jbeta primers. Some clones are missing from TCRdb's copy, which holds only in-frame ones; the method was immunoSEQ multiplex PCR. Seen here are roughly 72,000 clones, under 85% observed once, and the top ten hold about 22%. Sequenced sample: PBMCs. The receptors originated from a middle-aged woman in good health and CMV-seropositive.

In DNA, the CDR3 is TGTGCCAGCAGTCCGAGGGACAGCCCAGGCAATCAGCCCCAGCATTTT. As protein: CASSPRDSPGNQPQHF. The V and J genes are TRBV28 and TRBJ1-5; 7 positions match TRBD1. J lost 2 bases, V lost 5 bases, and 9 bases had no gene match. The CDR3 is made up of 16 amino acids. Germline-derived CDR1 and CDR2 are MDHEN and SYDVKM.

The chain employs TRBV4-2 and TRBJ1-2, with D possibly TRBD1 on 5 matching bases. In germline, CDR1 is LGHNA, CDR2 YNFKEQ. Trimming pared 4 bases from V and 7 bases from J, leaving 16 bases between. The CDR3 covers 14 residues. As DNA, the CDR3 is TGTGCCAGCAGCCCCCCGGGGGAAAATCCTGGCTACACCTTC. This sequence encodes CASSPPGENPGYTF.

This clone has only a few counts. The chain is built from TRBV6-5 and TRBJ2-1; D uncertain. CDR1 is MNHEY and CDR2 is SVGAGI in the germline V gene. The germline V and J ends were trimmed by 2 bases and 5 bases, with 10 bases remaining between them. The CDR3 extends over 14 amino acids. The CDR3 region has the DNA TGTGCCAGCAGTTACCTAAGAGAGAACAATGAGCAGTTCTTC. Protein: CASSYLRENNEQFF.

The J gene is TRBJ2-1, the V gene TRBV28; TRBD1 matches 9 bases. The germline V gene encodes CDR1 MDHEN and CDR2 SYDVKM. The junction had 11 bases not matched to a gene; V was cut back by 7 bases and J by 7 bases. The CDR3 runs 15 residues. For the CDR3, the DNA is TGTGCCAGCAAACCTCCGGGACAGGGAGGGAATGAGCAGTTCTTC. This codes for CASKPPGQGGNEQFF. Using reference TRBV28 and TRBJ2-1 for the parts outside the CDR3, the full variable domain is DVKVTQSSRYLVKRTGEKVFLECVQDMDHENMFWYRQDPGLGLRLIYFSYDVKMKEKGDIPEGYSVSREKKERFSLILESASTNQTSMYLCASKPPGQGGNEQFFGPGTRLTVL.

The chain has TRBV7-9 and TRBJ2-7, with D perhaps matching TRBD1 (5 bases). Germline V lookup: CDR1 SEHNR, CDR2 FQNEAQ (reference sequence). The CDR3 length is 16 residues. Trimming removed 1 base at V and 2 bases at J, with 15 bases between. The CDR3 loop reads CASSLDVGQLAYEQYF. The CDR3 DNA reads as TGTGCCAGCAGCTTAGACGTGGGGCAATTAGCCTACGAGCAGTACTTC.

This clone appeared once. The rearrangement joins TRBV6-4 to TRBJ2-7, with D perhaps TRBD1 (5 bases). The CDR3 covers 14 residues. The V gene lost 2 bases and the J gene lost 7 bases, with 15 bases spanning the gap. In germline, CDR1 is MRHNA, CDR2 SNTAGT. The CDR3 bases are TGTGCCAGCAGTGACGGCAGGGAACCCCTAGAGCAGTACTTC. It is translated as CASSDGREPLEQYF.

The chain has TRBV2 and TRBJ2-5; possible D gene TRBD2, 6 bases. V shed 2 bases and J shed 5 bases, with 15 bases lying between them. The germline CDR1 and CDR2 sequences are SNHLY and FYNNEI. The CDR3 runs to 15 residues. The CDR3 loop is CASSEQGPGGETQYF. In nucleotides, the CDR3 is TGTGCCAGCAGTGAACAGGGTCCCGGAGGGGAGACCCAGTACTTC.

The chain uses TRBV5-4 and TRBJ2-6; 7 bases fit TRBD1. The length of the CDR3 is 19 residues. CDR1 is SGHNT and CDR2 is YYREEE in the germline V gene (reference sequence). Unmatched junction bases numbered 9, after V lost 0 bases and J lost 0 bases. The CDR3, as DNA: TGTGCCAGCAGCTTGGCCGGGACAGCCTTTAGCTCTGGGGCCAACGTCCTGACTTTC. This gives the protein CASSLAGTAFSSGANVLTF.